These 18 T cell receptor beta chains came from one sample sequenced in a study of T cells in localized non-small cell lung cancer. Assay used: immunoSEQ multiplex PCR; TCRdb lists only in-frame clones, some missing. Of 100,000 to 150,000 clones listed, roughly 90% are singletons. The sample was peripheral blood, taken before any cancer treatment. These receptors came from a female donor of 60 years or more with stage I lung adenocarcinoma.

The chain uses TRBV28 and TRBJ2-3; D call uncertain. The CDR3 totals 12 residues. Trimming shortened V by 3 bases and J by 4 bases, and 5 bases separated the two germline ends. Germline V gene sequence: CDR1 MDHEN, CDR2 SYDVKM. CDR3 in DNA: TGTGCCAGCAGTTTGATCGCAGATACGCAGTATTTT. Its translation is CASSLIADTQYF.

This chain joins TRBV5-3 and TRBJ2-1, with 8 bases matching TRBD2. TRBV5-3 is noted as an ORF with a role that remains uncertain. V dropped 2 bases and J dropped 14; count of bases not matched to a gene: 9. The CDR3 length is 13 residues. CDR3: CARSFREGRGEFF. DNA for the CDR3: TGTGCCAGAAGCTTCCGGGAGGGAAGGGGGGAGTTCTTC.

The V and J genes are TRBV25-1 and TRBJ2-3, with 11 bases identical to TRBD2. The length of the CDR3 is 16 residues. Germline assignment: CDR1 MGHDK and CDR2 SYGVNS. V lost 5 bases, J lost 2 bases, and 6 bases stayed unmatched. Written as DNA, the CDR3 is TGTGCCAGCAGTCGCTTAGCGGGAGGGACCACAGATACGCAGTATTTT. Protein sequence: CASSRLAGGTTDTQYF.

J is TRBJ2-1 and V is TRBV15; 8 nucleotides agree with TRBD1. The junction had 2 bases not matched to a gene; V was cut back by 3 bases and J by 4 bases. The CDR3 is 14 residues long. The V gene's germline CDR1 is LNHNV and CDR2 YYDKDF (reference sequence). The CDR3 is CATSRDRVYNEQFF. CDR3 bases: TGTGCCACCAGCAGGGACAGGGTATACAATGAGCAGTTCTTC.

The CDR3 DNA reads as TGTGCCAGCAGCGGTACTGCGGGAGGGCCTTTCGAGCAGTACTTC. Protein product: CASSGTAGGPFEQYF. The V call is TRBV9, the J call TRBJ2-7, with 9 bases that match TRBD2. Trimming at V came to 3 bases and at J to 6 bases, leaving 10 bases not matched to a gene. CDR3 size: 15 residues. The germline gives CDR1 SGDLS, CDR2 YYNGEE.

The chain carries TRBV2 and TRBJ1-1; tentatively, D is TRBD1 (5 bases). Per germline, CDR1 SNHLY and CDR2 FYNNEI. The CDR3 loop spans 12 amino acids. Trimming removed 7 bases at V and 2 bases at J, with 8 bases between. The CDR3: CASTQGNTEAFF. The CDR3 bases are TGTGCCAGCACGCAGGGCAACACTGAAGCTTTCTTT.

The V gene is TRBV19, the J gene TRBJ2-5; 8 bases fit TRBD1. V dropped 5 bases and J dropped 5; count of bases not matched to a gene: 7. Germline CDR1 and CDR2: LNHDA and SQIVND (reference sequence). This CDR3 is 14 amino acids long. The CDR3 nucleotides are TGTGCCAGTAGTGCCCAGGGGGCCTGGGAGACCCAGTACTTC. Residues: CASSAQGAWETQYF.

This sequence joins TRBV30 and TRBJ1-2; D uncertain. The CDR3 length is 16 residues. Germline V gene data show CDR1 as GTSNPN and CDR2 as SVGIG (reference sequence). Trimming stripped 2 bases from V and 0 bases from J, with 16 bases between. CDR3 DNA sequence: TGTGCCTGGAGTAAGTTGATACCAGTCCCTAACTATGGCTACACCTTC. This encodes CAWSKLIPVPNYGYTF.

This sequence joins TRBV7-3 and TRBJ2-5; no definite D call. The CDR3 runs to 13 residues. V was clipped by 6 bases and J by 3 bases, with 11 bases between them. The germline gives CDR1 SGHTA, CDR2 FQGTGA. The CDR3 is CASSKGREETQYF. CDR3 DNA: TGTGCCAGCAGTAAGGGCCGGGAAGAGACCCAGTACTTC.

This clone was detected only a few times. The chain couples TRBV5-8 to TRBJ2-3; 11 positions agree with TRBD1. V lost 4 bases, J lost 4 bases, and 2 bases stayed unmatched. This CDR3 region has 14 residues. CDR1 and CDR2 (germline): SGHTS, YDEGEE. DNA of the CDR3: TGTGCCAGCAGCCGGGACAGGGGGGCAGATACGCAGTATTTT. Encoded protein: CASSRDRGADTQYF.

The DNA for the CDR3 is TGTGCCAGCAGTGAGGGCGACAGGGATCACACTGAAGCTTTCTTT. Translation gives CASSEGDRDHTEAFF. The J gene is TRBJ1-1, the V gene TRBV28, with 7 bases identical to TRBD1. Per germline, CDR1 MDHEN and CDR2 SYDVKM. The CDR3 is 15 amino acids. The V and J ends lost 5 bases and 3 bases, in that order; junction bases with no gene match: 9.

V usage is TRBV18 and J usage is TRBJ2-3, with D perhaps being TRBD1 or TRBD2 (5 bases each). This CDR3 has 14 amino acids. Germline CDR1 KGHSH, CDR2 LQKENI. The V and J ends lost 1 base and 5 bases respectively, with 10 bases between them. The CDR3: CASSPHLGVDTQYF. CDR3 coding DNA: TGTGCCAGCTCACCACATTTGGGGGTAGATACGCAGTATTTT.

The genes are TRBV27 and TRBJ2-7, with D uncertain. V lost 6 bases and J 0 bases, leaving 9 bases between the germline ends. Per germline, CDR1 MNHEY and CDR2 SMNVEV (reference sequence). The CDR3 runs 13 residues. DNA of the CDR3: TGTGCCAGCAGGCCTAGGAGCTCCTACGAGCAGTACTTC. It specifies CASRPRSSYEQYF.

The rearrangement links TRBV9 to TRBJ1-4; unclear D gene. The germline CDR1 and CDR2 sequences are SGDLS and YYNGEE. CDR3 length: 14 amino acids. V gave up 0 bases and J gave up 6 bases, with 9 bases separating them. In nucleotides, the CDR3 is TGTGCCAGCAGCGTAGCTCCCACGGATGAAAAACTGTTTTTT. Its protein product is CASSVAPTDEKLFF.

This clone was seen only a few times. The J gene is TRBJ2-7, the V gene TRBV11-2, with D unresolved. The V end was cut by 2 bases, the J end by 7 bases, with 9 bases between. Germline loops: CDR1 SGHAT, CDR2 FQNNGV. CDR3 size: 12 residues. CDR3 protein: CASSLSAKEQYF. Here the CDR3 DNA reads TGTGCCAGCAGCTTATCAGCGAAGGAGCAGTACTTC.

The CDR3 here is CASSEQGGGTGELFF. CDR3 sequence (DNA): TGTGCCAGCAGTGAACAGGGGGGGGGCACCGGGGAGCTGTTTTTT. The chain links TRBV6-1 to TRBJ2-2; D tentatively fits TRBD1 or TRBD2 (7 bases each). From germline, CDR1 is MNHNS and CDR2 SASEGT. V lost 2 bases to trimming and J lost 4 bases, with 11 bases between them. The CDR3 consists of 15 residues.

The chain recombines TRBV6-5 with TRBJ2-1; D is undetermined. The CDR3 totals 13 residues. V shed 2 bases and J shed 9 bases, with 11 bases lying between them. Germline-derived CDR1 and CDR2 are MNHEY and SVGAGI. This CDR3 reads CASSYVGFGEQFF. The CDR3 coding sequence is TGTGCCAGCAGTTACGTTGGGTTCGGTGAGCAGTTCTTC.

On this clone itself: Distinct nucleotide sequences in the sample also encode this CDR3. The rearrangement links TRBV28 to TRBJ1-2; D gene unclear. V was clipped by 3 bases and J by 5 bases, with 4 bases between them. Germline V gene sequence: CDR1 MDHEN, CDR2 SYDVKM. This CDR3 contains 11 residues. The CDR3 loop is CASSLSYGYTF. CDR3 bases: TGTGCCAGCAGTTTGAGTTATGGCTACACCTTC.